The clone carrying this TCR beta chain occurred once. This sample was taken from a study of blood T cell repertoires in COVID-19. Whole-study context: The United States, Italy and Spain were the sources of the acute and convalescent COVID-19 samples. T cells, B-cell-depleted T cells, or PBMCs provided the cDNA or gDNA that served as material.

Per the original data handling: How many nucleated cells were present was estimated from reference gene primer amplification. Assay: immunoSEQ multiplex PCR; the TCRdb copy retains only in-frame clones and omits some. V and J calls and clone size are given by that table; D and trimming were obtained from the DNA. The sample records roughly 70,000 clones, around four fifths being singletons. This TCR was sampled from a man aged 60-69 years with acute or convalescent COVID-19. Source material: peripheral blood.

CDR3 amino acids: CASTIYPGLAGGNEQFF. CDR3 nucleotide sequence: TGCGCCAGCACCATCTACCCGGGACTAGCGGGGGGAAATGAGCAGTTCTTC. The chain recombines TRBV5-1 with TRBJ2-1, with 15 positions matching TRBD2. Trimming cost V 6 bases and J 7 bases; bases outside gene matches: 11. CDR1 is SGHRS, CDR2 YFSETQ, per germline. This CDR3 spans 17 amino acids.